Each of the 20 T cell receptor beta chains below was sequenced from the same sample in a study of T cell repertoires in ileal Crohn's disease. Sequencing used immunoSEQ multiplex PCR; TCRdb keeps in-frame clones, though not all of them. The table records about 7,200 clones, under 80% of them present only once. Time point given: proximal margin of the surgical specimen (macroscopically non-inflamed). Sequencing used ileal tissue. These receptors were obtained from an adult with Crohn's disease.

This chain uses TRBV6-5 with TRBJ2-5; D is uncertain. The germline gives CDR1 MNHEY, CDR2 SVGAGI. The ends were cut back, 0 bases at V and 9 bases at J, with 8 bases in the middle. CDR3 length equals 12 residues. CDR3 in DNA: TGTGCCAGCAGTTACTCGAATGGGGCCCAGTACTTC. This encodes CASSYSNGAQYF.

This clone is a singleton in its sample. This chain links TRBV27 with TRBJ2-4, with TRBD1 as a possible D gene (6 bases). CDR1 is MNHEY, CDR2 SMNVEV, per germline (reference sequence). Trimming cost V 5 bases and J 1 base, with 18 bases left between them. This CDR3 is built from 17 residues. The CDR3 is CASSTSAAGVAKNIQYF. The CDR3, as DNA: TGTGCCAGCAGTACCTCAGCAGCAGGGGTGGCCAAAAACATTCAGTACTTC.

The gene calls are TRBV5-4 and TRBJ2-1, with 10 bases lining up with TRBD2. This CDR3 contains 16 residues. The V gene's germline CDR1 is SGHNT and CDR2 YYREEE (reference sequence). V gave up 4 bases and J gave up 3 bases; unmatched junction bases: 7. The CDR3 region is CASSPSTSGVYNEQFF. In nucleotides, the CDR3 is TGTGCCAGCAGCCCCTCCACTAGCGGGGTCTACAATGAGCAGTTCTTC.

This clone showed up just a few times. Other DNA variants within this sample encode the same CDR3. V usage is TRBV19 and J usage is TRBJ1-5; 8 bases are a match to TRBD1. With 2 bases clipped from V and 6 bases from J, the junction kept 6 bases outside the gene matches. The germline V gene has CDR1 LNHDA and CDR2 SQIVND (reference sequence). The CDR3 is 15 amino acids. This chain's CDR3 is CASSISTGGGQPQHF. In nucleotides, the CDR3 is TGTGCCAGTAGTATAAGTACAGGGGGAGGTCAGCCCCAGCATTTT. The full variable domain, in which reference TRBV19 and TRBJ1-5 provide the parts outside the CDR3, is DGGITQSPKYLFRKEGQNVTLSCEQNLNHDAMYWYRQDPGQGLRLIYYSQIVNDFQKGDIAEGYSVSREKKESFPLTVTSAQKNPTAFYLCASSISTGGGQPQHFGDGTRLSIL.

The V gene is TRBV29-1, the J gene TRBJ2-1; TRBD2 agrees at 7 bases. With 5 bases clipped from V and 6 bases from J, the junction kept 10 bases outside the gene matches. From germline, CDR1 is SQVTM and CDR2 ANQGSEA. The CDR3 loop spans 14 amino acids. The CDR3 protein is CSVNENTGGNEQFF. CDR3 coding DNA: TGCAGCGTTAATGAGAACACGGGGGGCAATGAGCAGTTCTTC.

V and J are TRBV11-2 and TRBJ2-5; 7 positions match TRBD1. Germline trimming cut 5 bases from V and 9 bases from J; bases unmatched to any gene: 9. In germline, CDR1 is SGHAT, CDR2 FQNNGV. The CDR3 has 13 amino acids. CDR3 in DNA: TGTGCCAGCAGCAACCGGGACAGTTCGCCCCAGTACTTC. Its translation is CASSNRDSSPQYF.

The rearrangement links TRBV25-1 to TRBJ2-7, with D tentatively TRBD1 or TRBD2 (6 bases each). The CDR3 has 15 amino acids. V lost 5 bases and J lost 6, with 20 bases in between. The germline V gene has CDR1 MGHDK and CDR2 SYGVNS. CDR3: CASSNRDTWRGEQYF. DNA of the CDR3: TGTGCCAGCAGTAACCGGGACACCTGGCGGGGCGAGCAGTACTTC.

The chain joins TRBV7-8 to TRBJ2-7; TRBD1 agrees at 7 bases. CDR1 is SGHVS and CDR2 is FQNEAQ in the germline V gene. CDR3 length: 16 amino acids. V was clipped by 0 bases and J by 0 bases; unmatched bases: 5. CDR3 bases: TGTGCCAGCAGCTTAGCAGGGACAGTTAGCTCCTACGAGCAGTACTTC. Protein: CASSLAGTVSSYEQYF.

The DNA for the CDR3 is TGTGCCATCGGGGCAGCCTATAATTCACCCCTCCACTTT. It specifies CAIGAAYNSPLHF. The chain is built from TRBV10-3 and TRBJ1-6, with D perhaps matching TRBD1 (5 bases). V lost 8 bases and J lost 2, with 7 bases in between. The CDR3 spans 13 residues. Germline lookup yields CDR1 ENHRY and CDR2 SYGVKD.

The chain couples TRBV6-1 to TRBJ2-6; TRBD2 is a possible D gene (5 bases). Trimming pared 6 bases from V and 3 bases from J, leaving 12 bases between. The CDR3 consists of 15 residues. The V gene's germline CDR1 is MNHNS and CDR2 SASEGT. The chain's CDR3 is CASRPFDYGANVLTF. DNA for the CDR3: TGTGCCAGCAGACCATTTGACTATGGGGCCAACGTCCTGACTTTC.

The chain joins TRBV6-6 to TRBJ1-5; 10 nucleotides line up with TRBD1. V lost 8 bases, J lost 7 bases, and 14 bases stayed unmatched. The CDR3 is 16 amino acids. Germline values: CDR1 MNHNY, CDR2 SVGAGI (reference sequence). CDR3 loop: CASSGVAGQGFQPQHF. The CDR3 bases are TGTGCCAGCTCCGGAGTGGCGGGACAGGGGTTCCAGCCCCAGCATTTT.

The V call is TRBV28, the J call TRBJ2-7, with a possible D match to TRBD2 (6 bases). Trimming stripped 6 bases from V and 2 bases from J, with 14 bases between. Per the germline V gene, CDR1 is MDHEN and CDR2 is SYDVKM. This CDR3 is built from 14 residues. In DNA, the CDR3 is TGTGCCAGCAGCCCCGGGGGTTCAGCCTACGAGCAGTACTTC. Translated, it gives CASSPGGSAYEQYF.

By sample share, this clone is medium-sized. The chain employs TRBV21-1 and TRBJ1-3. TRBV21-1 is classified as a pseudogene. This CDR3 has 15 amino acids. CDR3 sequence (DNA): TGTGCCATACATTCGGGCAGGCGCTCTGGAAACACCATATATTTT. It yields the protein CAIHSGRRSGNTIYF.

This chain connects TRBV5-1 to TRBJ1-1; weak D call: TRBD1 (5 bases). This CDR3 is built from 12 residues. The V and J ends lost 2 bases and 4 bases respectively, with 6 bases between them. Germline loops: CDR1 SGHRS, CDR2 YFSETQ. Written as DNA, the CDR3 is TGCGCCAGCAGCTTAGGGACCACTGAAGCTTTCTTT. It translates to CASSLGTTEAFF.

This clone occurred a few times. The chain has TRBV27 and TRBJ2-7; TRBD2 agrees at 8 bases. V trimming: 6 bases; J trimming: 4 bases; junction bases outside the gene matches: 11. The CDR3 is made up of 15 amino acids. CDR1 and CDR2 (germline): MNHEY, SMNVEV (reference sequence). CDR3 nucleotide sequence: TGTGCCAGCAGCGTAGACCGGGGGGGGCGGTACGAGCAGTACTTC. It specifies CASSVDRGGRYEQYF.

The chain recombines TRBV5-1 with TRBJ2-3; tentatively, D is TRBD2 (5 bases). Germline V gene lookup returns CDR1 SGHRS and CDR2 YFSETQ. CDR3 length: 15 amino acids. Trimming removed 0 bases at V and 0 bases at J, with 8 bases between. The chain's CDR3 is CASSLAGVSTDTQYF. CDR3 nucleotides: TGCGCCAGCAGCTTGGCCGGGGTTAGCACAGATACGCAGTATTTT.

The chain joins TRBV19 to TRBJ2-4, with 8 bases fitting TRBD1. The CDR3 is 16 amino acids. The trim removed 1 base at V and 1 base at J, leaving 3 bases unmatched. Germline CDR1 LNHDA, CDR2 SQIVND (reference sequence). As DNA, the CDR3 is TGTGCCAGTAGTATAGGACAGGGGAAGGCCAAAAACATTCAGTACTTC. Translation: CASSIGQGKAKNIQYF.

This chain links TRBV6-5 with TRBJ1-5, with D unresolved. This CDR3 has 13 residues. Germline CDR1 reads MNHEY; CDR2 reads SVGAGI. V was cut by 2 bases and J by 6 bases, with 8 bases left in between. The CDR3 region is CASSYLYGQPQHF. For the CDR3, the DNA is TGTGCCAGCAGTTACCTCTATGGTCAGCCCCAGCATTTT.

The DNA for the CDR3 is TGTGCCAGCAGTTCGGACCGAGGCTACGAGCAGTACTTC. Its translation is CASSSDRGYEQYF. The V call is TRBV6-5, the J call TRBJ2-7; D ambiguous. Germline V gene lookup returns CDR1 MNHEY and CDR2 SVGAGI. The germline V and J ends were trimmed by 4 bases and 3 bases, with 10 bases remaining between them. This CDR3 has 13 amino acids.

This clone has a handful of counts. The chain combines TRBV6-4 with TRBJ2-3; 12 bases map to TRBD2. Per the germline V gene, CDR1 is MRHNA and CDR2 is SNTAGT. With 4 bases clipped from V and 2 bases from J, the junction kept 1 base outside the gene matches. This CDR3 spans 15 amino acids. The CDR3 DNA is TGTGCCAGCAGTGGACTAGCGGGAGACACAGATACGCAGTATTTT. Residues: CASSGLAGDTDTQYF.